This T cell receptor beta chain was identified during a study of T cells in Graves' hyperthyroidism and ophthalmopathy. Amplification of TCR beta CDR3 regions used RNA as the template. First-round RT-PCR with HTBI primers amplified the TCR CDR3 region. TCRdb analysed the multiplex PCR reads with MiXCR anew, one entry per CDR3 protein. The sample records roughly 570,000 distinct CDR3 sequences, 15% to 18% being singletons. This CDR3 has 13 residues. Germline V gene data show CDR1 as SGHNT and CDR2 as YENEEA. V lost 3 bases and J 8 bases, leaving 11 bases between the germline ends. This clonotype was counted many times.

The sequencing input was blood. This chain links TRBV11-3 with TRBJ2-1, with D perhaps TRBD1 (6 bases). This sequence was found in a woman aged 25 to 45 with Graves' hyperthyroidism. In nucleotides, the CDR3 is TGTGCCAGCAGCTTGGAACAGGGTTATGAGCAGTTCTTC. This codes for CASSLEQGYEQFF.